Below are 12 T cell receptor beta chains sequenced from a single sample in a study of blood T cell repertoires in COVID-19. TCRdb's table, derived via immunoSEQ multiplex PCR, lists solely in-frame clones and lacks some. Of 120,000 or so clones in the sample, 88% were seen once. The source material was peripheral blood. Receptors were obtained from a woman in her fifties or sixties with active or convalescent COVID-19.

The gene calls are TRBV27 and TRBJ1-1; 9 bases map to TRBD1. After removal of 2 bases from V and 1 base from J, the junction contained 5 bases not matched to a gene. CDR3 length: 16 amino acids. In germline, CDR1 is MNHEY, CDR2 SMNVEV (reference sequence). The CDR3 DNA follows: TGTGCCAGCAGTTTACTCCCGGGACAGGGGAACACTGAAGCTTTCTTT. Translating it yields CASSLLPGQGNTEAFF.

The chain combines TRBV5-1 with TRBJ2-2, with a weak D call TRBD2 (5 bases). Germline CDR1 reads SGHRS; CDR2 reads YFSETQ. The CDR3 extends over 15 amino acids. The V end lost 3 bases, the J end lost 1 base, and 10 bases lay between the germline ends. The CDR3 DNA sequence: TGCGCCAGCAGCTCCGGCGGGTTGAACACCGGGGAGCTGTTTTTT. Its protein is CASSSGGLNTGELFF. The full variable domain, its missing parts supplied by reference TRBV5-1 and TRBJ2-2, is KAGVTQTPRYLIKTRGQQVTLSCSPISGHRSVSWYQQTPGQGLQFLFEYFSETQRNKGNFPGRFSGRQFSNSRSEMNVSTLELGDSALYLCASSSGGLNTGELFFGEGSRLTVL.

V gene TRBV2 combines with J gene TRBJ1-5; 10 bases align to TRBD1. From germline, CDR1 is SNHLY and CDR2 FYNNEI. The CDR3 has 16 residues. J gave up 4 bases and V 3 bases, and 6 bases lay outside the gene matches. The CDR3 DNA sequence: TGTGCCAGCAGTGACTGGGGACAGGGGATAAATCAGCCCCAGCATTTT. Its protein is CASSDWGQGINQPQHF.

The V call is TRBV27, the J call TRBJ2-7, with 8 positions matching TRBD1. The J segment lost 6 bases and the V segment lost 5 bases, leaving 33 bases of the junction unmatched. Germline-derived CDR1 and CDR2 are MNHEY and SMNVEV (reference sequence). The CDR3 is 22 amino acids. CDR3 in amino acids: CASSLRTGPLIQPASVPREQYF. The CDR3 DNA is TGTGCCAGCAGTCTTCGGACAGGGCCCCTCATTCAGCCTGCTTCGGTACCCCGCGAGCAGTACTTC.

The chain employs TRBV28 and TRBJ1-1; D remains unclear. Germline CDR1 MDHEN, CDR2 SYDVKM. Trimming shortened V by 4 bases and J by 3 bases, and 6 bases separated the two germline ends. The CDR3 is made up of 12 amino acids. CDR3: CASSSLYTEAFF. CDR3 nucleotides: TGTGCCAGCAGTTCCCTCTACACTGAAGCTTTCTTT.

CDR3 DNA: TGTGCCAGCAGCTTAGATCGGTCTCTAGCGGGAGGAGGCTCCTACAATGAGCAGTTCTTC. Translated, it gives CASSLDRSLAGGGSYNEQFF. This chain links TRBV11-3 with TRBJ2-1, with 11 bases lining up with TRBD2. The CDR3 covers 20 residues. The germline CDR1 and CDR2 sequences are SGHNT and YENEEA. Unmatched junction bases numbered 10, after V lost 0 bases and J lost 0 bases.

This rearrangement joins TRBV5-6 to TRBJ2-3; 7 nucleotides match TRBD2. Germline CDR1 SGHDT, CDR2 YYEEEE. Trimming took 2 bases from V and 0 from J; bases not matched to a gene: 3. The CDR3 sequence is 15 residues long. This CDR3 reads CASSLAGISTDTQYF. The CDR3 DNA is TGTGCCAGCAGCTTAGCGGGAATCAGCACAGATACGCAGTATTTT.

The chain couples TRBV6-6 to TRBJ1-1, with D maybe TRBD1 (6 bases). The CDR3 sequence is 14 residues long. From germline, CDR1 is MNHNY and CDR2 SVGAGI (reference sequence). Trimming shortened V by 7 bases and J by 0 bases, and 12 bases separated the two germline ends. CDR3: CASNAGQMNTEAFF. As DNA, the CDR3 is TGTGCCAGCAACGCAGGACAGATGAACACTGAAGCTTTCTTT.

The chain uses TRBV5-1 and TRBJ2-7, with a tentative D call TRBD1 (5 bases). The CDR3 length is 16 residues. From germline, CDR1 is SGHRS and CDR2 YFSETQ. V was clipped by 0 bases and J by 4 bases, with 17 bases between them. The CDR3 here is CASSLEVSGRAYEQYF. Here the CDR3 DNA reads TGCGCCAGCAGCTTGGAGGTCTCGGGCAGGGCATACGAGCAGTACTTC. The variable domain in full, completed from reference TRBV5-1 and TRBJ2-7, reads KAGVTQTPRYLIKTRGQQVTLSCSPISGHRSVSWYQQTPGQGLQFLFEYFSETQRNKGNFPGRFSGRQFSNSRSEMNVSTLELGDSALYLCASSLEVSGRAYEQYFGPGTRLTVT.

This clone was observed a few times. The chain has TRBV6-6 and TRBJ1-2; TRBD1 matches at 7 bases. The CDR3 is made up of 16 amino acids. Germline lookup yields CDR1 MNHNY and CDR2 SVGAGI (reference sequence). The V and J ends lost 2 bases and 6 bases, in that order; junction bases with no gene match: 12. This CDR3 reads CASSYGRQGGSNGYTF. DNA of the CDR3: TGTGCCAGCAGTTACGGCCGACAGGGAGGATCTAATGGCTACACCTTC.

The V and J genes are TRBV19 and TRBJ2-1, with D tentatively TRBD2 (6 bases). CDR1 and CDR2 (germline): LNHDA, SQIVND (reference sequence). V was clipped by 3 bases and J by 3 bases, with 12 bases between them. The CDR3 is made up of 15 amino acids. CDR3 sequence: CASSIGGRDYNEQFF. The CDR3 coding sequence is TGTGCCAGTAGTATTGGCGGGCGGGACTACAATGAGCAGTTCTTC.

This clone was recorded only once. This chain uses TRBV5-6 with TRBJ2-4; weak D call: TRBD2 (5 bases). CDR3 length: 16 amino acids. Trimming pared 6 bases from V and 2 bases from J, leaving 18 bases between. From germline, CDR1 is SGHDT and CDR2 YYEEEE. The CDR3 DNA sequence: TGTGCCAGCACCGGAGGAGGCAGGACCCCCAAAAACATTCAGTACTTC. This sequence encodes CASTGGGRTPKNIQYF.